This paragraph reports one T cell receptor (beta chain). What it binds is not known. As to treatment: roughly 11-day PBMC culture with coronavirus spike peptide pools or control peptides (ViraFEST assay). Trimming pared 5 bases from V and 7 bases from J, leaving 17 bases between. The CDR3 contains 13 residues. Germline lookup yields CDR1 GTSNPN and CDR2 SVGIG (reference sequence). The data stem from a study of vaccination and CD4 T cells after COVID-19. Study information: The authors gave control cultures a CEFX pool, an HIV-1 Nef pool, or no peptide.

With the Oncomine TCR Beta short-read assay, DNA from cultured CD4+ T cells was sequenced. TCRdb passed the PCR reads through MiXCR, listing each CDR3 protein once. This table holds roughly 10,000 distinct CDR3 sequences, 20% to 30% found once. The chain couples TRBV30 to TRBJ1-2; D is unresolved. Sequenced here: CD4+ T cells from blood, cultured in vitro, sampled before SARS-CoV-2 vaccination. The sequence was collected from a human donor who received a COVID-19 vaccine. The CDR3, as DNA: TGTGCCTGGGACGTCCCGGTATTAACTGGCTACACCTTC. The encoded protein is CAWDVPVLTGYTF.